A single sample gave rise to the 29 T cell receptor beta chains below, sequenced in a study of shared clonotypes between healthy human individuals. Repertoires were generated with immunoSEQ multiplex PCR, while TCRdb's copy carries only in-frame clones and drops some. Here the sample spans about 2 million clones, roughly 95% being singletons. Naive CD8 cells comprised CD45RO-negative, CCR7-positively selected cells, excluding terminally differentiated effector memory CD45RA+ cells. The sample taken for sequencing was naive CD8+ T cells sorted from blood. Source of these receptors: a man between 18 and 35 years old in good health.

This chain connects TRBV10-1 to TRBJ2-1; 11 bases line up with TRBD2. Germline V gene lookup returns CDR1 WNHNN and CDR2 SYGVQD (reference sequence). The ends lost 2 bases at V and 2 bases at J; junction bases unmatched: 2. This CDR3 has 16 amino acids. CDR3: CASSEELAGAYNEQFF. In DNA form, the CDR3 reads TGCGCCAGCAGTGAGGAACTAGCGGGAGCCTACAATGAGCAGTTCTTC.

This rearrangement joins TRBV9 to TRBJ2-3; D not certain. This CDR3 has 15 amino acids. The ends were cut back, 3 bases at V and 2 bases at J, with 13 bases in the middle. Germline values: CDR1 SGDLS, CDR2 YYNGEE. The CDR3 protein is CASSALDPPTDTQYF. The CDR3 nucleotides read TGTGCCAGCAGCGCCCTAGATCCTCCCACAGATACGCAGTATTTT.

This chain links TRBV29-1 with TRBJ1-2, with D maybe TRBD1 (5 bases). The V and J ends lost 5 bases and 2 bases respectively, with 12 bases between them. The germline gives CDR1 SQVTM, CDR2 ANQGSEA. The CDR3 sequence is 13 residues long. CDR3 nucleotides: TGCAGCGTTAGTTTGACAGAGAACTATGGCTACACCTTC. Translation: CSVSLTENYGYTF. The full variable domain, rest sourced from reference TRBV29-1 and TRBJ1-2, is SAVISQKPSRDICQRGTSLTIQCQVDSQVTMMFWYRQQPGQSLTLIATANQGSEATYESGFVIDKFPISRPNLTFSTLTVSNMSPEDSSIYLCSVSLTENYGYTFGSGTRLTVV.

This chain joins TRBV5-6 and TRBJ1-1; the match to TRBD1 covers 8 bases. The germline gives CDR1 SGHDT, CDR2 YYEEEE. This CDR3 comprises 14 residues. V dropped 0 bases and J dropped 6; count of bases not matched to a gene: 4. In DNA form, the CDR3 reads TGTGCCAGCAGCTTGGGGACAGGGATCCCTGAAGCTTTCTTT. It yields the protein CASSLGTGIPEAFF. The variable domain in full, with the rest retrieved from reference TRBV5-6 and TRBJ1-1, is DAGVTQSPTHLIKTRGQQVTLRCSPKSGHDTVSWYQQALGQGPQFIFQYYEEEERQRGNFPDRFSGHQFPNYSSELNVNALLLGDSALYLCASSLGTGIPEAFFGQGTRLTVV.

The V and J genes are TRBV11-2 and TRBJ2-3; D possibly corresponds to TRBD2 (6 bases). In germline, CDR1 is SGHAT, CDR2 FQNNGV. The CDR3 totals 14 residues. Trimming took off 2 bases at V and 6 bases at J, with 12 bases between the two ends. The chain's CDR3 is CASSLWAGPDTQYF. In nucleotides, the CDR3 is TGTGCCAGCAGCTTATGGGCGGGACCTGATACGCAGTATTTT.

This CDR3 reads CASSSDSNYGYTF. As DNA, the CDR3 is TGTGCCAGCAGTTCGGACAGTAACTATGGCTACACCTTC. This sequence joins TRBV27 and TRBJ1-2, with D possibly TRBD1 on 6 matching bases. Germline assignment: CDR1 MNHEY and CDR2 SMNVEV (reference sequence). CDR3 length equals 13 residues. Trimming removed 4 bases at V and 1 base at J, with 7 bases between.

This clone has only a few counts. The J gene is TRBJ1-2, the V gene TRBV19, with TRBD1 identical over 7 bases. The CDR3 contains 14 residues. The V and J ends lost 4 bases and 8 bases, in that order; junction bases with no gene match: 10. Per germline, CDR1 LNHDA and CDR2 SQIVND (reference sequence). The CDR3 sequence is CASSTLQGLNGYTF. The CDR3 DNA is TGTGCCAGTAGTACCCTACAGGGGCTTAACGGCTACACCTTC. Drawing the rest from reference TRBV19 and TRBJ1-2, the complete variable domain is DGGITQSPKYLFRKEGQNVTLSCEQNLNHDAMYWYRQDPGQGLRLIYYSQIVNDFQKGDIAEGYSVSREKKESFPLTVTSAQKNPTAFYLCASSTLQGLNGYTFGSGTRLTVV.

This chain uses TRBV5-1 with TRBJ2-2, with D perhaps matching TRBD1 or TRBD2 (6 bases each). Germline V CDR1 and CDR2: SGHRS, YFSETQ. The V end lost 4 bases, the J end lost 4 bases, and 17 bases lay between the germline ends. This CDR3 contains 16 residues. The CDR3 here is CASSPTGARSTGELFF. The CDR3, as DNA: TGCGCCAGCAGCCCGACGGGGGCGAGGAGCACCGGGGAGCTGTTTTTT.

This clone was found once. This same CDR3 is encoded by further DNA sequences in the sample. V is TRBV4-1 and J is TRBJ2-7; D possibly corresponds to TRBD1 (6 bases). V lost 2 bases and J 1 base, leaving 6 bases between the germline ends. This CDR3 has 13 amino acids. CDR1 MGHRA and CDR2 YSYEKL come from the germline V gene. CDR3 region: CASSQTGSYEQYF. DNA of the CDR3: TGCGCCAGCAGCCAAACAGGGTCCTACGAGCAGTACTTC.

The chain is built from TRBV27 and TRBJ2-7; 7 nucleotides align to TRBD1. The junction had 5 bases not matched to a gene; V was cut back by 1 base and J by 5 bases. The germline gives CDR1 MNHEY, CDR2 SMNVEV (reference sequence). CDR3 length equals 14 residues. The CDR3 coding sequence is TGTGCCAGCAGTTTATTGGGACAGAGGCACGAGCAGTACTTC. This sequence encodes CASSLLGQRHEQYF.

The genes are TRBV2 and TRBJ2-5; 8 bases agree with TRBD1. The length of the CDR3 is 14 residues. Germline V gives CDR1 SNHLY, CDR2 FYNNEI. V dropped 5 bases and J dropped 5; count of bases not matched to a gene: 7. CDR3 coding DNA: TGTGCCAGCAGTCCAGGGGGCGGGTGGGAGACCCAGTACTTC. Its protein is CASSPGGGWETQYF.

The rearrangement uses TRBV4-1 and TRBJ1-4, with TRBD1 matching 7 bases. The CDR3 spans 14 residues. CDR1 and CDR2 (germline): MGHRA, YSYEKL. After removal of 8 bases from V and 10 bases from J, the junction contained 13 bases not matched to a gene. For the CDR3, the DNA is TGCGCCAGCGGCTACAGGGGCACTGAGGGAAAACTGTTTTTT. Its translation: CASGYRGTEGKLFF.

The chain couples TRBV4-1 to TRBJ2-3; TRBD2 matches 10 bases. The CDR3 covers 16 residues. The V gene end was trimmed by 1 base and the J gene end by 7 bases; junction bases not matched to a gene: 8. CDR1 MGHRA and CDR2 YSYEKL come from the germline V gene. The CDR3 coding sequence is TGCGCCAGCAGCCAAGTCGCTAGCGGGGGAGGGAATACGCAGTATTTT. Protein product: CASSQVASGGGNTQYF.

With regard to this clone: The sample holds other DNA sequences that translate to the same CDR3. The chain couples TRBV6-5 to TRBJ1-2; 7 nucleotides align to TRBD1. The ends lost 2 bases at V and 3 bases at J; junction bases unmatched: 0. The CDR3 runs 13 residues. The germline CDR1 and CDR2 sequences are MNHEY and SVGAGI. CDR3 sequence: CASSYGTDYGYTF. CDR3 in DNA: TGTGCCAGCAGTTACGGGACAGACTATGGCTACACCTTC.

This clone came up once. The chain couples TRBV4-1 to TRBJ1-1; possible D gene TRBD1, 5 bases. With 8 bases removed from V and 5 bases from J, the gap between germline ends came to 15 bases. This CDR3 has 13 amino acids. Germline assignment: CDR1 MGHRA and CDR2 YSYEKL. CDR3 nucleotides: TGCGCCAGCGCCGGGGGAGGTGGGACTGAAGCTTTCTTT. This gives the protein CASAGGGGTEAFF.

CDR3 loop: CASSAAGQYEQYF. The CDR3 DNA follows: TGTGCCAGCAGTGCTGCCGGACAGTACGAGCAGTACTTC. V and J are TRBV2 and TRBJ2-7; a possible D gene is TRBD1 (6 bases). The germline CDR1 and CDR2 sequences are SNHLY and FYNNEI. This CDR3 is 13 amino acids long. Trimming removed 4 bases from V and 4 bases from J, with 11 bases in between.

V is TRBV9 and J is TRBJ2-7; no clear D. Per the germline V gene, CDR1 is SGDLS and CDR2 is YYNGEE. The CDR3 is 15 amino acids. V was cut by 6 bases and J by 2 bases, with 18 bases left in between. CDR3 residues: CASNELGRHAYEQYF. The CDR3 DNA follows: TGTGCCAGCAACGAACTCGGCAGACACGCCTACGAGCAGTACTTC.

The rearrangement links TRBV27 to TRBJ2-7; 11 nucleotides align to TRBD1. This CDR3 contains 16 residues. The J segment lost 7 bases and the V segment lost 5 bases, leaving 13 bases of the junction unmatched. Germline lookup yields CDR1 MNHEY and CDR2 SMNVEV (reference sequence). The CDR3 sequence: CASSPSGTGGREEQYF. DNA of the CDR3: TGTGCCAGCAGTCCGTCCGGGACAGGGGGTCGGGAGGAGCAGTACTTC.

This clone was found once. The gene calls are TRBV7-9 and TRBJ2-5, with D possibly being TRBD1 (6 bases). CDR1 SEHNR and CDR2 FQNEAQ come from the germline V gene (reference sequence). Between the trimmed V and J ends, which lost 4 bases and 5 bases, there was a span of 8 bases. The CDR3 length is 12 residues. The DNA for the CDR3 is TGTGCCAGCAGCTATCAGGGGGAGACCCAGTACTTC. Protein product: CASSYQGETQYF.

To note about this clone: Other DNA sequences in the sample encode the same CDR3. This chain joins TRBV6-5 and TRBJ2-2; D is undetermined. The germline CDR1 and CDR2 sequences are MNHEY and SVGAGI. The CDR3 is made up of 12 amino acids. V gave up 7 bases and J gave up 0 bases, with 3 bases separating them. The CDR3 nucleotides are TGTGCCAGCACGACGAACACCGGGGAGCTGTTTTTT. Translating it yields CASTTNTGELFF.

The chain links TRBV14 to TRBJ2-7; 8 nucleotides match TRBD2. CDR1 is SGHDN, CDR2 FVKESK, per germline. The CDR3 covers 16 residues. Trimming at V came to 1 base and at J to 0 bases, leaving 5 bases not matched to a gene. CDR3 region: CASSQGAGGPSYEQYF. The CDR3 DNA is TGTGCCAGCAGCCAAGGCGCGGGGGGTCCCTCCTACGAGCAGTACTTC.

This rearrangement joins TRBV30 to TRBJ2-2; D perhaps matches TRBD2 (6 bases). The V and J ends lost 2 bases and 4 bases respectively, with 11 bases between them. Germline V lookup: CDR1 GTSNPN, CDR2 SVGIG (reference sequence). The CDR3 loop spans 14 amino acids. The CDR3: CAWSSAGGTGELFF. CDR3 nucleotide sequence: TGTGCCTGGAGTAGCGCCGGGGGCACCGGGGAGCTGTTTTTT.

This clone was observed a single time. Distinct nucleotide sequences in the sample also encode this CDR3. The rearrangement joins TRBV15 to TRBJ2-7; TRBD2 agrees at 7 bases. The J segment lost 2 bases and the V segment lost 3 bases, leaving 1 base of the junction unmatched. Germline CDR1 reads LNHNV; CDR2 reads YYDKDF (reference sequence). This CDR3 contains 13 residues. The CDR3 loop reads CATSSGLAYEQYF. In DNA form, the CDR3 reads TGTGCCACCAGCAGCGGACTAGCCTACGAGCAGTACTTC.

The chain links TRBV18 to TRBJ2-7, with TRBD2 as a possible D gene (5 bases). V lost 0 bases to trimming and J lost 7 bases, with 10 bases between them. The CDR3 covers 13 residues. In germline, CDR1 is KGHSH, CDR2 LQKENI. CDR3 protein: CASSPPGAQEQYF. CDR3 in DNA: TGTGCCAGCTCACCACCGGGAGCACAGGAGCAGTACTTC.

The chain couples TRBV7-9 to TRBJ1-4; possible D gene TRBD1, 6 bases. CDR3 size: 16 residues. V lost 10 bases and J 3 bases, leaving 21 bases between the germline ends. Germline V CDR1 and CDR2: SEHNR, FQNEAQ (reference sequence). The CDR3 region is CATPLRQDAANEKLFF. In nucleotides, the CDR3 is TGTGCCACGCCCCTCAGACAGGATGCAGCTAATGAAAAACTGTTTTTT.

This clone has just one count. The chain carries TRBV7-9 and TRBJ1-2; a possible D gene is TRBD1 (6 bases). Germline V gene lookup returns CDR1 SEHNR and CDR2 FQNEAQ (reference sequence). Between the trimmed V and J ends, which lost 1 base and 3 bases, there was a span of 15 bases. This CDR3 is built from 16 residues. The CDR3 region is CASSLELSGQHYGYTF. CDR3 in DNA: TGTGCCAGCAGCTTAGAGCTTTCCGGACAGCACTATGGCTACACCTTC.

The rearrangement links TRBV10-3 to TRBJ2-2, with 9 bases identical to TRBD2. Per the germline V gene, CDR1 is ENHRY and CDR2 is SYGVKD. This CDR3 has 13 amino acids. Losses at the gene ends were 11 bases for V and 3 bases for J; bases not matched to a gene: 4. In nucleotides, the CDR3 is TGTGCCTCGACTAGCGGTGACACCGGGGAGCTGTTTTTT. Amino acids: CASTSGDTGELFF.

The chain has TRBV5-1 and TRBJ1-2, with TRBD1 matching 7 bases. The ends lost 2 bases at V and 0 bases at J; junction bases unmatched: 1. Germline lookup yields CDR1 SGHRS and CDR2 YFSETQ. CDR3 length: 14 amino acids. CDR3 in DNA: TGCGCCAGCAGCTTAACAGGGGCTAACTATGGCTACACCTTC. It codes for CASSLTGANYGYTF.

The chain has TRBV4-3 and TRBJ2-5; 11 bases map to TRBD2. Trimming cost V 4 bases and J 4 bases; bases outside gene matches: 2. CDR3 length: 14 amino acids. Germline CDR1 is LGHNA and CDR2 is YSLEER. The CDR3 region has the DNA TGCGCCAGCAGCCTACTAGCGGGAGCAGAGACCCAGTACTTC. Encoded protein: CASSLLAGAETQYF.